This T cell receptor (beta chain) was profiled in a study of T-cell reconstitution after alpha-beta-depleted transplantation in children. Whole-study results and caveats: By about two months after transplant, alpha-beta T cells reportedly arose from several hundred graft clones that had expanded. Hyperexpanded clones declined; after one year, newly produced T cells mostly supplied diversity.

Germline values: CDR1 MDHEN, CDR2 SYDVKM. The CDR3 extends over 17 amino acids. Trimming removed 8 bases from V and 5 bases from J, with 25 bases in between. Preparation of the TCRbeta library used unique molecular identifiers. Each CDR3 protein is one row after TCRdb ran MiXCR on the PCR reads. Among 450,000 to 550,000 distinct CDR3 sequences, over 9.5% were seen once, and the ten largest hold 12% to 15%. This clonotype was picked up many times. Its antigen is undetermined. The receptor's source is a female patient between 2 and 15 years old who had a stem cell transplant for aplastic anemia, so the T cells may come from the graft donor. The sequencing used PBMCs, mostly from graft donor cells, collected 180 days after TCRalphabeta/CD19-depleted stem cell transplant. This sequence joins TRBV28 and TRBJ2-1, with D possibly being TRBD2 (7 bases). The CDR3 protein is CASYPRGEGGIHNEQFF. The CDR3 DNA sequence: TGTGCCAGCTACCCCCGGGGCGAGGGGGGGATCCACAATGAGCAGTTCTTC.